This T cell receptor beta chain was sequenced during a study of cytomegalovirus exposure and HLA in healthy donors. Regarding the study as a whole: A later examination showed that TCR association rates differed by HLA locus, with DRB1 most and HLA-C fewest.

The PCR used 60 Vbeta and 13 Jbeta primers. The assay was immunoSEQ multiplex PCR, and TCRdb's table has in-frame clones only and misses some. The sample has 100,000 to 150,000 clones, roughly 80% seen once. In regard to this clone: No antigen is known for it.

Germline V gene data show CDR1 as MNHEY and CDR2 as SMNVEV (reference sequence). This CDR3 spans 13 amino acids. V was clipped by 2 bases and J by 4 bases, with 9 bases between them. The sample was PBMCs. The receptor's source is a man younger than 35 in good health and CMV-seropositive. This chain connects TRBV27 to TRBJ2-7; TRBD1 might be the D (5 bases). The CDR3 loop is CASSLSQGYEQYF. In nucleotides, the CDR3 is TGTGCCAGCAGTTTAAGTCAGGGATACGAGCAGTACTTC.